Reported below is one TCR beta chain. Its antigen is currently unknown. The assay was immunoSEQ multiplex PCR, and TCRdb's table has in-frame clones only and misses some. The sample gives some 22,000 clones, 82% of which show up once; over 40% is in the top ten. This specimen belongs to a study of T cell responses to AZD1222 COVID-19 vaccine. In the study overall: It was second doses at about 4 or about 12 weeks that were pooled. Study findings and constraints: Spike was spanned by vaccine-associated CD4 TCRs, with dominance at 160-218 and 743-854. Donors, mostly white British, included more females; clonal diversity was possibly underestimated.

The V gene's germline CDR1 is GTSNPN and CDR2 SVGIG (reference sequence). Trimming cost V 2 bases and J 5 bases; bases outside gene matches: 3. CDR3 size: 13 residues. The TCR was taken from an adult in good health. The starting material was peripheral blood, obtained on day 0 of AZD1222 vaccination. The chain uses TRBV30 and TRBJ1-2; 9 bases map to TRBD1. The CDR3 sequence: CAWSYGTGYGYTF. Here the CDR3 DNA reads TGTGCCTGGAGTTATGGGACAGGGTATGGCTACACCTTC.